These 3 T cell receptor beta chains were all obtained from the same sample, sequenced in a study of T-cell reconstitution after alpha-beta-depleted transplantation in children. Unique molecular identifiers were incorporated during preparation of the TCRbeta library. TCRdb re-derived calls from the PCR reads in MiXCR, one entry per CDR3 protein. The sample lists about 980,000 distinct CDR3 sequences, under 30% seen once, with over 25% in the top ten. The sequencing here drew on PBMCs, mostly from graft donor cells, taken 360 days after TCRalphabeta/CD19-depleted stem cell transplant. Receptors originate from a boy in the first two years of life who had a stem cell transplant for SCID, so the T cells may come from the graft donor.

This clonotype was seen a few times. V and J are TRBV24-1 and TRBJ2-1; TRBD2 agrees at 7 bases. The J segment lost 4 bases and the V segment lost 8 bases, leaving 10 bases of the junction unmatched. The CDR3 has 15 amino acids. CDR1 is KGHDR, CDR2 SFDVKD, per germline. In DNA form, the CDR3 reads TGTGCCACCACCACCCGGGGCGGGGGATACAATGAGCAGTTCTTC. Amino acids: CATTTRGGGYNEQFF.

The rearrangement links TRBV7-9 to TRBJ2-7, with D uncertain. V lost 5 bases and J 0 bases, leaving 14 bases between the germline ends. The germline CDR1 and CDR2 sequences are SEHNR and FQNEAQ (reference sequence). The CDR3 length is 15 residues. CDR3 sequence (DNA): TGTGCCAGCAGCCCCCTGAGGCTTAGCTCCTACGAGCAGTACTTC. It specifies CASSPLRLSSYEQYF.

The chain's CDR3 is CASSVREDQPQHF. Written as DNA, the CDR3 is TGTGCCAGCAGTGTCAGGGAGGATCAGCCCCAGCATTTT. V usage is TRBV25-1 and J usage is TRBJ1-5; D may be TRBD1 (5 bases). The CDR3 extends over 13 amino acids. Per germline, CDR1 MGHDK and CDR2 SYGVNS. Trimming removed 4 bases at V and 5 bases at J, with 9 bases between.